The sequence of this TCR beta chain was determined in a study of blood T cell repertoires in COVID-19. The wider study: Sources were T cells, B-cell-depleted T cells, or PBMCs; the material itself was cDNA or gDNA.

Using immunoSEQ multiplex PCR, the repertoire was profiled, and TCRdb retains in-frame clones only, with some absent. The repertoire includes about 460,000 clones, less than 90% of them detected once, and around 7.9% sits in the top ten. This TCR was recovered from a woman aged 55-69 years who had recovered from COVID-19. Input material: PBMCs or T cells enriched from blood (not recorded which).

The CDR3 is CASTFGVAVNTGELFF. Written as DNA, the CDR3 is TGTGCCAGCACCTTCGGGGTAGCGGTAAACACCGGGGAGCTGTTTTTT. This chain connects TRBV13 to TRBJ2-2; maybe TRBD2 (6 bases). The germline V gene has CDR1 PRHDT and CDR2 FYEKMQ (reference sequence). Trimming pared 7 bases from V and 2 bases from J, leaving 17 bases between. This CDR3 has 16 amino acids.